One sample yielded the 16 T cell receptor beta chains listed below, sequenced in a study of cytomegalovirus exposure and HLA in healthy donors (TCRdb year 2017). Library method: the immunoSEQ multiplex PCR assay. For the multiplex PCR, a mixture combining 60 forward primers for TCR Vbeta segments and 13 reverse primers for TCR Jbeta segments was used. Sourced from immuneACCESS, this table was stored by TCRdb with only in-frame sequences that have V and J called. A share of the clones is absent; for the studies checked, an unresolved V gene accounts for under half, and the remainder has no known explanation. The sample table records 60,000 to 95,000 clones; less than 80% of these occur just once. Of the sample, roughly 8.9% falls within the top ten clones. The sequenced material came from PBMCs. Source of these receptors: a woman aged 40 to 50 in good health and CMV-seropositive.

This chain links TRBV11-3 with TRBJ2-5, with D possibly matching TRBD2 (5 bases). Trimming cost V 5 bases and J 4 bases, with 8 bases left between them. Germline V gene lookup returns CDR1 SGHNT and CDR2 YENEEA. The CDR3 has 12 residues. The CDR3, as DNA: TGTGCCAGCAGCCGGGCGGGAGAGACCCAGTACTTC. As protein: CASSRAGETQYF.

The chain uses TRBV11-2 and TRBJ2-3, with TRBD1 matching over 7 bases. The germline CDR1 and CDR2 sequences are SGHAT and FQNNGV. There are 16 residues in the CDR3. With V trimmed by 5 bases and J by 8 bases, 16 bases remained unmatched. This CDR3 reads CASSPRGRRAVGTQYF. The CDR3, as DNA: TGTGCCAGCAGCCCAAGGGGGCGGCGGGCCGTCGGTACGCAGTATTTT.

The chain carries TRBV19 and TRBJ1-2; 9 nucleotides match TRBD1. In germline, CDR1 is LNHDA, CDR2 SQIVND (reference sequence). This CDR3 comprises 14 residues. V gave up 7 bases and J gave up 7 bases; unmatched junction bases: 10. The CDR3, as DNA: TGTGCCAGTACCCAAAACAGGGGGCAAGGTGGCTACACCTTC. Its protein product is CASTQNRGQGGYTF.

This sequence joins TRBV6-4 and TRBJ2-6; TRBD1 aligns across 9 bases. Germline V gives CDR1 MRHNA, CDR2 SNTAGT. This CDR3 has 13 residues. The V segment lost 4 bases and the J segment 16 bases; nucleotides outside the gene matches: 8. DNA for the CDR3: TGTGCCAGCAGTGCCGGGACAGGGCCCCCTCTGACTTTC. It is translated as CASSAGTGPPLTF.

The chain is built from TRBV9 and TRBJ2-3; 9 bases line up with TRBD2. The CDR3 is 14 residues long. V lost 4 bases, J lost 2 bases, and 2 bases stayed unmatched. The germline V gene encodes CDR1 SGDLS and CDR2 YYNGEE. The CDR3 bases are TGTGCCAGCAGCACTAGCGGGTTCACAGATACGCAGTATTTT. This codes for CASSTSGFTDTQYF.

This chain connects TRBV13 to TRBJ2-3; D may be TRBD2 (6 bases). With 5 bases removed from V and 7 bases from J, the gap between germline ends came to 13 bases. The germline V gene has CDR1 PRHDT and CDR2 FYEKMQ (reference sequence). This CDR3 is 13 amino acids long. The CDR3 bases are TGTGCCAGCAGCCTCGGGGGAGGCAATACGCAGTATTTT. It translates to CASSLGGGNTQYF.

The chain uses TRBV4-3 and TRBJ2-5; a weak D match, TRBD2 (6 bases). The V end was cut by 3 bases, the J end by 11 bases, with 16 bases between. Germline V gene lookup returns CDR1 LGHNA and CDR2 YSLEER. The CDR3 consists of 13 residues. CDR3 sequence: CASSQGRIREQYF. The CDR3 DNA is TGCGCCAGCAGCCAGGGCCGTATTCGGGAGCAGTACTTC.

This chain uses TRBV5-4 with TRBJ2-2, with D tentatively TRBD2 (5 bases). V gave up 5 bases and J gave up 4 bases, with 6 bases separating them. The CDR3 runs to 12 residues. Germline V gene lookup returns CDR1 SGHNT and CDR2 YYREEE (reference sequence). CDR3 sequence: CASRRGTGELFF. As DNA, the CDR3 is TGTGCCAGCAGACGGGGCACCGGGGAGCTGTTTTTT.

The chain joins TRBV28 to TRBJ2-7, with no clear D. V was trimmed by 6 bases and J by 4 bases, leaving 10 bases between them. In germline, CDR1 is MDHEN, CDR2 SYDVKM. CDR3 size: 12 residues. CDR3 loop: CASSSYGYEQYF. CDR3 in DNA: TGTGCCAGCAGCTCCTACGGTTACGAGCAGTACTTC. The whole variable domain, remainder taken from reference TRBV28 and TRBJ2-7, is DVKVTQSSRYLVKRTGEKVFLECVQDMDHENMFWYRQDPGLGLRLIYFSYDVKMKEKGDIPEGYSVSREKKERFSLILESASTNQTSMYLCASSSYGYEQYFGPGTRLTVT.

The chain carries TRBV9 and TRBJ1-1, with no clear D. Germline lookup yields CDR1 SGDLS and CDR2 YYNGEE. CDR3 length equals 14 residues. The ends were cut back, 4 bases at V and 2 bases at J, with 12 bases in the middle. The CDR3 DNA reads TGTGCCAGCAGCATCGGTACAGCCAACACTGAAGCTTTCTTT. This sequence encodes CASSIGTANTEAFF.

The DNA of the CDR3 is TGTGCCATCACCGCAGGTCCGAGCACAGATACGCAGTATTTT. Translated: CAITAGPSTDTQYF. The chain has TRBV10-3 and TRBJ2-3; D not certain. Germline V gene lookup returns CDR1 ENHRY and CDR2 SYGVKD. This CDR3 has 14 residues. The ends were cut back, 7 bases at V and 0 bases at J, with 11 bases in the middle.

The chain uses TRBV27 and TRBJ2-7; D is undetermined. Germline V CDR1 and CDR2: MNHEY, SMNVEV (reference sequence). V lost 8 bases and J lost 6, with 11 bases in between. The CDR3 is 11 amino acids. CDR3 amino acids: CASAARSEQYF. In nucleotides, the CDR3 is TGTGCCAGCGCTGCCCGGAGCGAGCAGTACTTC.

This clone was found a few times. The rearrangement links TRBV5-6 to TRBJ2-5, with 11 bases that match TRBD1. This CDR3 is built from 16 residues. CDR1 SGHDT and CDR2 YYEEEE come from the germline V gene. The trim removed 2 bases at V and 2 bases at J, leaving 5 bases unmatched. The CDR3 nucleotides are TGTGCCAGCAGCTTCGGGACAGGGGGATCTCAAGAGACCCAGTACTTC. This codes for CASSFGTGGSQETQYF.

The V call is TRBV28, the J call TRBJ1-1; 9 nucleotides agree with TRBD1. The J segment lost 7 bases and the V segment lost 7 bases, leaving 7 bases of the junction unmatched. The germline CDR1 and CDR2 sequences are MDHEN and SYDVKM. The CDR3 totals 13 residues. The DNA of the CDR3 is TGTGCCAGCACCTTGGACAGGGGTAGTGAAGCTTTCTTT. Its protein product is CASTLDRGSEAFF. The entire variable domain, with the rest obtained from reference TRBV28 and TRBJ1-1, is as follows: DVKVTQSSRYLVKRTGEKVFLECVQDMDHENMFWYRQDPGLGLRLIYFSYDVKMKEKGDIPEGYSVSREKKERFSLILESASTNQTSMYLCASTLDRGSEAFFGQGTRLTVV.

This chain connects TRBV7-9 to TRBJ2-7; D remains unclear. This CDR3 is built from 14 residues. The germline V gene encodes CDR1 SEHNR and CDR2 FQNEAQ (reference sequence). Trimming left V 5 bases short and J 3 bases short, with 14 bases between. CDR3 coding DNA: TGTGCCAGCAGCCCTGTCACGGTCGTCTACGAGCAGTACTTC. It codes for CASSPVTVVYEQYF. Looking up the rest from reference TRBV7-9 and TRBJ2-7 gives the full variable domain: DTGVSQNPRHKITKRGQNVTFRCDPISEHNRLYWYRQTLGQGPEFLTYFQNEAQLEKSRLLSDRFSAERPKGSFSTLEIQRTEQGDSAMYLCASSPVTVVYEQYFGPGTRLTVT.

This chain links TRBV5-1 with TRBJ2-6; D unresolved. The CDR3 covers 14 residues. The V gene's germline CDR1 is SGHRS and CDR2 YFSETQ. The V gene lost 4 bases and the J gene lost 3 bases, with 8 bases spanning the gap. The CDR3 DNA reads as TGCGCCAGCAGCCCGTTTAATGGGGCCAACGTCCTGACTTTC. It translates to CASSPFNGANVLTF.